This is a list of T cell receptor beta chains from one sample in a study of CD8+ T cells in alopecia areata. The table came from immunoSEQ multiplex PCR; TCRdb's copy has only in-frame clones and leaves some out. The top ten clones hold 1.5% to 2% of a sample with 200,000 to 250,000 clones, around 57% of them seen once. The sample consisted of CD4+ T cells sorted from blood, taken at week 4, from a patient treated with tofacitinib. These receptors originate from a human donor with alopecia areata. CDR3s include the opening cysteine and the closing phenylalanine or tryptophan. Fields, in order: CDR3 protein, CDR3 DNA, J gene, V gene, clone size, D gene. The D gene is left open where the match is weak. For some rows the clone size is stated as once, few or many, or as a class when expanded; others skip it.

CDR3: CASSLIASGGQETQYF; DNA: TGTGCCAGCAGCTTAATCGCTTCCGGGGGGCAAGAGACCCAGTACTTC; J: TRBJ2-5; V: TRBV7-2; size: -; D: TRBD2
CDR3: CASSMSEPTNEKLFF; DNA: TGTGCCAGCAGCATGTCAGAACCAACTAATGAAAAACTGTTTTTT; J: TRBJ1-4; V: TRBV7-3; size: few; D: -
CDR3: CAWSEKAGVMQETQYF; DNA: TGTGCCTGGAGTGAGAAAGCGGGGGTCATGCAAGAGACCCAGTACTTC; J: TRBJ2-5; V: TRBV30; size: -; D: TRBD2
CDR3: CASSRGGATDTQYF; DNA: TGTGCCAGCAGCCGGGGGGGTGCTACAGATACGCAGTATTTT; J: TRBJ2-3; V: TRBV7-2; size: -; D: TRBD2
CDR3: CSGSISGGADTQYF; DNA: TGCAGCGGGAGTATTTCCGGGGGGGCAGATACGCAGTATTTT; J: TRBJ2-3; V: TRBV29-1; size: few; D: TRBD2
CDR3: CSTWTGGTDTQYF; DNA: TGCAGCACCTGGACAGGGGGCACAGATACGCAGTATTTT; J: TRBJ2-3; V: TRBV29-1; size: -; D: TRBD1
CDR3: CASSQVAGAGANVLTF; DNA: TGCGCCAGCAGCCAAGTAGCTGGGGCCGGGGCCAACGTCCTGACTTTC; J: TRBJ2-6; V: TRBV4-3; size: few; D: -
CDR3: CASSQSSYNSPLHF; DNA: TGTGCCAGCAGCCAGAGCTCCTATAATTCACCCCTCCACTTT; J: TRBJ1-6; V: TRBV25-1; size: -; D: -
CDR3: CASREMQTQYF; DNA: TGTGCCAGCAGAGAGATGCAGACCCAGTACTTC; J: TRBJ2-5; V: TRBV11-2; size: -; D: -
CDR3: CASSSRPGDLAKNIQYF; DNA: TGTGCCAGCAGCTCCCGACCGGGGGACCTAGCCAAAAACATTCAGTACTTC; J: TRBJ2-4; V: TRBV7-9; size: -; D: -
CDR3: CASRLDRGLGTGELFF; DNA: TGCGCCAGCAGACTAGACAGGGGGCTGGGAACCGGGGAGCTGTTTTTT; J: TRBJ2-2; V: TRBV4-1; size: -; D: TRBD1
CDR3: CASSSSSPIDTQYF; DNA: TGTGCCAGCAGCTCGAGTAGTCCTATAGATACGCAGTATTTT; J: TRBJ2-3; V: TRBV7-3; size: -; D: -
CDR3: CSVTAGLTSTDTQYF; DNA: TGCAGCGTAACCGCGGGTCTAACTAGCACAGATACGCAGTATTTT; J: TRBJ2-3; V: TRBV29-1; size: -; D: -
CDR3: CASSWRYEQYF; DNA: TGTGCCAGCAGCTGGAGATACGAGCAGTACTTC; J: TRBJ2-7; V: TRBV7-2; size: few; D: -
CDR3: CASSQGTGTSGGRRLQYF; DNA: TGCGCCAGCAGCCAAGGAACCGGGACTAGCGGGGGGCGGAGACTGCAGTATTTT; J: TRBJ2-3; V: TRBV4-3; size: few; D: TRBD2
CDR3: CASSMGQNTEAFF; DNA: TGTGCCAGCAGTATGGGACAGAACACTGAAGCTTTCTTT; J: TRBJ1-1; V: TRBV9; size: once; D: -
CDR3: CAWSVRALNQPQHF; DNA: TGTGCCTGGAGTGTAAGGGCCCTCAATCAGCCCCAGCATTTT; J: TRBJ1-5; V: TRBV30; size: -; D: -
CDR3: CASSVDRTYEQYF; DNA: TGCGCCAGCAGCGTAGACCGAACCTACGAGCAGTACTTC; J: TRBJ2-7; V: TRBV5-1; size: -; D: -
CDR3: CASSQGVLFRGLWDGYTF; DNA: TGCGCCAGCAGCCAAGGCGTGTTGTTCAGGGGGCTTTGGGATGGCTACACCTTC; J: TRBJ1-2; V: TRBV4-1; size: few; D: TRBD1
CDR3: CASSLSRTGGNQPQHF; DNA: TGTGCCAGCAGTTTATCGCGGACAGGGGGCAATCAGCCCCAGCATTTT; J: TRBJ1-5; V: TRBV27; size: -; D: TRBD1
CDR3: CASSYSGPYNEQFF; DNA: TGTGCCAGCAGTTACTCGGGGCCATACAATGAGCAGTTCTTC; J: TRBJ2-1; V: TRBV6-5; size: -; D: -
CDR3: CASSPIAGGYEQYF; DNA: TGTGCCAGCAGCCCGATTGCAGGGGGCTACGAGCAGTACTTC; J: TRBJ2-7; V: TRBV7-2; size: -; D: TRBD1
CDR3: CASSHKTQGSGPDTQYF; DNA: TGTGCCAGCAGCCACAAAACCCAGGGGTCAGGACCAGATACGCAGTATTTT; J: TRBJ2-3; V: TRBV14; size: -; D: -
CDR3: CASSSTMNEKLFF; DNA: TGTGCCAGCAGCTCGACCATGAATGAAAAACTGTTTTTT; J: TRBJ1-4; V: TRBV7-9; size: few; D: -
CDR3: CAITNGDYEQYF; DNA: TGTGCCATCACCAACGGGGACTACGAGCAGTACTTC; J: TRBJ2-7; V: TRBV10-3; size: many; D: -
CDR3: CASSQDLGLAGSSYEQYF; DNA: TGTGCCAGCAGCCAAGATCTGGGACTAGCGGGGAGCTCCTACGAGCAGTACTTC; J: TRBJ2-7; V: TRBV4-2; size: few; D: TRBD2
CDR3: CSVETQATETQYF; DNA: TGCAGCGTTGAAACACAGGCTACGGAGACCCAGTACTTC; J: TRBJ2-5; V: TRBV29-1; size: -; D: -
CDR3: CASSEERQLNYGYTF; DNA: TGCGCCAGCAGTGAGGAGCGACAGCTAAACTATGGCTACACCTTC; J: TRBJ1-2; V: TRBV10-2; size: few; D: -
CDR3: CASSESMVGDSYEQYF; DNA: TGTGCCAGCAGTGAATCGATGGTGGGCGACAGCTACGAGCAGTACTTC; J: TRBJ2-7; V: TRBV25-1; size: -; D: -
CDR3: CASSVEGARGTEAFF; DNA: TGTGCCAGCAGCGTTGAGGGGGCGCGAGGGACTGAAGCTTTCTTT; J: TRBJ1-1; V: TRBV9; size: -; D: TRBD1
CDR3: CAWSNSGANVLTF; DNA: TGTGCCTGGAGCAACTCTGGGGCCAACGTCCTGACTTTC; J: TRBJ2-6; V: TRBV30; size: -; D: -
CDR3: CASRRGQTQETQYF; DNA: TGTGCCAGCAGACGCGGACAGACTCAAGAGACCCAGTACTTC; J: TRBJ2-5; V: TRBV6-6; size: -; D: -
CDR3: CASSPGQGRETQYF; DNA: TGCGCCAGCAGCCCGGGACAGGGACGGGAGACCCAGTACTTC; J: TRBJ2-5; V: TRBV5-1; size: -; D: TRBD1
CDR3: CASSSPRPGGHQPQHF; DNA: TGTGCCAGCAGCTCACCAAGGCCAGGGGGCCATCAGCCCCAGCATTTT; J: TRBJ1-5; V: TRBV7-2; size: -; D: TRBD1
CDR3: CSSGGGRSEEQYF; DNA: TGCAGCTCCGGTGGAGGGCGATCTGAGGAGCAGTACTTC; J: TRBJ2-7; V: TRBV29-1; size: -; D: -
CDR3: CASRQPRTGASYNEQFF; DNA: TGTGCCAGCCGGCAGCCTAGGACAGGGGCGTCCTACAATGAGCAGTTCTTC; J: TRBJ2-1; V: TRBV25-1; size: few; D: TRBD1
CDR3: CASSLEGQGVSYTF; DNA: TGCGCCAGCAGCTTGGAAGGACAGGGGGTTTCCTACACCTTC; J: TRBJ1-2; V: TRBV5-1; size: -; D: TRBD1
CDR3: CSVGIAPNSPLHF; DNA: TGCAGCGTTGGGATAGCCCCTAATTCACCCCTCCACTTT; J: TRBJ1-6; V: TRBV29-1; size: -; D: -
CDR3: CAWSVQGGVQETQYF; DNA: TGTGCCTGGAGTGTACAAGGTGGGGTACAAGAGACCCAGTACTTC; J: TRBJ2-5; V: TRBV30; size: -; D: -
CDR3: CASSLRADRENSPLHF; DNA: TGTGCCAGCAGCTTAAGGGCGGACAGGGAAAATTCACCCCTCCACTTT; J: TRBJ1-6; V: TRBV11-2; size: few; D: TRBD1
CDR3: CASSLRLAASNEQFF; DNA: TGTGCCAGCAGCTTACGGCTAGCGGCTTCCAATGAGCAGTTCTTC; J: TRBJ2-1; V: TRBV7-3; size: many; D: TRBD2